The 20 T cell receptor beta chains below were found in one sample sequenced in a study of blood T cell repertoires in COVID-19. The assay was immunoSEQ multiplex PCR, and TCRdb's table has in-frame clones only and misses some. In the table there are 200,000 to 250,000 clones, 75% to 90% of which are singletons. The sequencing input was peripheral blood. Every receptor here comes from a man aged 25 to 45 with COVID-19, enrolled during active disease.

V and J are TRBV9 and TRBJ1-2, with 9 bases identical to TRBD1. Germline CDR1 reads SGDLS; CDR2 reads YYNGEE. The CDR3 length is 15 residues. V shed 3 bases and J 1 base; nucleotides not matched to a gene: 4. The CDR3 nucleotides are TGTGCCAGCAGCGCACGGACAGGGGTTAACTATGGCTACACCTTC. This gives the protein CASSARTGVNYGYTF.

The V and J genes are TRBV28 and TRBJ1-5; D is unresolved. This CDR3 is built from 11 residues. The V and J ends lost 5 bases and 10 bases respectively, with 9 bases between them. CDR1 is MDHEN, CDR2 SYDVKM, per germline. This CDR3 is CASSTGSPQHF. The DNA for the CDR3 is TGTGCCAGCAGTACGGGGAGTCCCCAGCATTTT.

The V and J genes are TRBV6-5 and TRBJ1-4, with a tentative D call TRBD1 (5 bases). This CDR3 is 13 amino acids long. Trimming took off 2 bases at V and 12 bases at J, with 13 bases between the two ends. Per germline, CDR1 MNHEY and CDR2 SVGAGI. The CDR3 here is CASSYPLRGELFF. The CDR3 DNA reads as TGTGCCAGCAGTTACCCATTACGGGGGGAACTGTTTTTT.

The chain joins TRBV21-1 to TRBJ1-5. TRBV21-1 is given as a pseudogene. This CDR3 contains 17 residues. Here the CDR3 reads CASSTRTVRTEGQPQHF. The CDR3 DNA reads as TGTGCCAGCAGCACCCGTACGGTGAGGACTGAAGGCCAGCCCCAGCATTTT.

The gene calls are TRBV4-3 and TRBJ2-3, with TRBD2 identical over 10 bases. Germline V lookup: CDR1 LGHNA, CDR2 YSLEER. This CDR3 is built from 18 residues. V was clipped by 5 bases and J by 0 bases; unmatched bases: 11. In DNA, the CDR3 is TGCGCCAGCAGCTCCGAACTAGCGGGGTTCGCTAGCACAGATACGCAGTATTTT. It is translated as CASSSELAGFASTDTQYF.

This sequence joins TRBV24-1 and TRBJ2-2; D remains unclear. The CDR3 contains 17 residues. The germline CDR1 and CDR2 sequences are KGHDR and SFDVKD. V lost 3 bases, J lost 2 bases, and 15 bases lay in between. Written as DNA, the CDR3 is TGTGCCACCAGTGATCTGCCTAATTGGTTTAACACCGGGGAGCTGTTTTTT. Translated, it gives CATSDLPNWFNTGELFF.

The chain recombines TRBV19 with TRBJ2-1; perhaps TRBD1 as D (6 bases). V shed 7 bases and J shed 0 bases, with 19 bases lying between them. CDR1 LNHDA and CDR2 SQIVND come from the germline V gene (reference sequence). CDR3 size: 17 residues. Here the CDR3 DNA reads TGTGCCAGTACCCCTAGATGGGGGCGGAGCTCCTACAATGAGCAGTTCTTC. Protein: CASTPRWGRSSYNEQFF.

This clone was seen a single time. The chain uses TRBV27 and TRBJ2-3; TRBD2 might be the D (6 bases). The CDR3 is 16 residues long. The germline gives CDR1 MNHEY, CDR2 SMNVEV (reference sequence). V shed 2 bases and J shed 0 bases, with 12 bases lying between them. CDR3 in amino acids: CASSLIRGLSTDTQYF. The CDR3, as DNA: TGTGCCAGCAGTTTAATACGGGGACTTAGCACAGATACGCAGTATTTT.

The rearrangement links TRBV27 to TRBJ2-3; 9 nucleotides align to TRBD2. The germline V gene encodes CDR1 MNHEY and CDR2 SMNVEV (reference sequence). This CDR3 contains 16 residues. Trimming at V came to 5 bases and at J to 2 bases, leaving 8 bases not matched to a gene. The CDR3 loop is CASSPIAGAVTDTQYF. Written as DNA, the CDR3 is TGTGCCAGCAGTCCCATAGCGGGAGCGGTCACAGATACGCAGTATTTT.

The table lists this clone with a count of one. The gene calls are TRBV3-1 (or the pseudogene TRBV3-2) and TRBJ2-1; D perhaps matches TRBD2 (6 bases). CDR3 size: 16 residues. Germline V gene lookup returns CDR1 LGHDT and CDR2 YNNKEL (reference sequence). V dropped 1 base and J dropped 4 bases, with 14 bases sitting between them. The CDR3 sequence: CASSQGTRGKYNEQFF. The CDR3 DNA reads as TGTGCCAGCAGCCAAGGGACGCGGGGCAAGTACAATGAGCAGTTCTTC.

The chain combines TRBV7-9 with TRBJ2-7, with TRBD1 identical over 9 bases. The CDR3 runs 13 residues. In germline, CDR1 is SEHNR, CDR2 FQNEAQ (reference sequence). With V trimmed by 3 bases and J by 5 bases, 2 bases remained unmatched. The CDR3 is CASSLGQGNEQYF. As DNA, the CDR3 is TGTGCCAGCAGCTTGGGACAGGGTAACGAGCAGTACTTC.

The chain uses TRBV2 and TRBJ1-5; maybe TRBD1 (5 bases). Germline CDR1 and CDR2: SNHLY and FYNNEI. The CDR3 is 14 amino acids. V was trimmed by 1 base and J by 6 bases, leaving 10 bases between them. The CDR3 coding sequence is TGTGCCAGCAGTGAAGGGTCAGGGTCTCAGCCCCAGCATTTT. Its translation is CASSEGSGSQPQHF.

The CDR3 DNA follows: TGTGCCAGTAGTATGTATGACCAGGGGACAGATACGCAGTATTTT. As protein: CASSMYDQGTDTQYF. The V and J genes are TRBV19 and TRBJ2-3; tentatively, D is TRBD1 (6 bases). The germline V gene has CDR1 LNHDA and CDR2 SQIVND (reference sequence). With 3 bases removed from V and 3 bases from J, the gap between germline ends came to 13 bases. This CDR3 is 15 amino acids long.

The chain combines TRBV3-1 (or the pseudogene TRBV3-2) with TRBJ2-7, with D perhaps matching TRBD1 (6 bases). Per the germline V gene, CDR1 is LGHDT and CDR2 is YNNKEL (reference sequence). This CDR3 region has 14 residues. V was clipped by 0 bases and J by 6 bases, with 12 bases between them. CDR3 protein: CASSQDPTGREQYF. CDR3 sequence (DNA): TGTGCCAGCAGCCAAGACCCTACAGGGCGCGAGCAGTACTTC.

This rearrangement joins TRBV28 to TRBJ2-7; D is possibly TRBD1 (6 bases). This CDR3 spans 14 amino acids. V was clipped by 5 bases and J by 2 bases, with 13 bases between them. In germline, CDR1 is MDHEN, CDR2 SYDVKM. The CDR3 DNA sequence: TGTGCCAGCAGTCCCAGGGGAAGCACCTACGAGCAGTACTTC. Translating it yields CASSPRGSTYEQYF.

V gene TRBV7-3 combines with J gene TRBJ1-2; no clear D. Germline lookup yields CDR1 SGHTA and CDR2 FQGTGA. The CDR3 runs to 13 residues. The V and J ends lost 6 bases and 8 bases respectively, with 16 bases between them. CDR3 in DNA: TGTGCCAGCAGTCAAGTCGCAGGCTTCGGCTACACCTTC. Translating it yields CASSQVAGFGYTF. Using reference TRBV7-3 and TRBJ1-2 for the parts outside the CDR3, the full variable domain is GAGVSQTPSNKVTEKGKYVELRCDPISGHTALYWYRQSLGQGPEFLIYFQGTGAADDSGLPNDRFFAVRPEGSVSTLKIQRTERGDSAVYLCASSQVAGFGYTFGSGTRLTVV.

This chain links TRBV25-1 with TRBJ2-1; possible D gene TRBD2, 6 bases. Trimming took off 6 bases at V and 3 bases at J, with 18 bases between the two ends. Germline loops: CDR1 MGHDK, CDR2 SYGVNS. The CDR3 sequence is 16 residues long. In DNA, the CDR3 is TGTGCCAGCAGCGCCCGAGGGGTGGACTACTACAATGAGCAGTTCTTC. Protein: CASSARGVDYYNEQFF.

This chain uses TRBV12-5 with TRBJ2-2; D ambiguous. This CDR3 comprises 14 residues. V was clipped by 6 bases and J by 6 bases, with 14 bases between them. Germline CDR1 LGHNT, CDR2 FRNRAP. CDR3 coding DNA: TGTGCTAGTGGACCGGGTGGATCCGCCGGGGAGCTGTTTTTT. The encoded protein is CASGPGGSAGELFF.

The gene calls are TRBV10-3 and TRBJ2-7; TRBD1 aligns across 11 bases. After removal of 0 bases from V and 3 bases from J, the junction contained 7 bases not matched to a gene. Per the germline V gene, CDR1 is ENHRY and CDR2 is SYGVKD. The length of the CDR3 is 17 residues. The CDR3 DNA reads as TGTGCCATCAGTGAGTCGCGGGGGACAGGGGGGGACTACGAGCAGTACTTC. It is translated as CAISESRGTGGDYEQYF.

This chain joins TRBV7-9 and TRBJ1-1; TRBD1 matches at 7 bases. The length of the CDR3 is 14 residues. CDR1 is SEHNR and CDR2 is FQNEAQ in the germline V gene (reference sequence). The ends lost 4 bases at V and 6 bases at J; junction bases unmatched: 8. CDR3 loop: CASSSTGMGAEAFF. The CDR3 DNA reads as TGTGCCAGCAGCTCGACAGGGATGGGTGCTGAAGCTTTCTTT.